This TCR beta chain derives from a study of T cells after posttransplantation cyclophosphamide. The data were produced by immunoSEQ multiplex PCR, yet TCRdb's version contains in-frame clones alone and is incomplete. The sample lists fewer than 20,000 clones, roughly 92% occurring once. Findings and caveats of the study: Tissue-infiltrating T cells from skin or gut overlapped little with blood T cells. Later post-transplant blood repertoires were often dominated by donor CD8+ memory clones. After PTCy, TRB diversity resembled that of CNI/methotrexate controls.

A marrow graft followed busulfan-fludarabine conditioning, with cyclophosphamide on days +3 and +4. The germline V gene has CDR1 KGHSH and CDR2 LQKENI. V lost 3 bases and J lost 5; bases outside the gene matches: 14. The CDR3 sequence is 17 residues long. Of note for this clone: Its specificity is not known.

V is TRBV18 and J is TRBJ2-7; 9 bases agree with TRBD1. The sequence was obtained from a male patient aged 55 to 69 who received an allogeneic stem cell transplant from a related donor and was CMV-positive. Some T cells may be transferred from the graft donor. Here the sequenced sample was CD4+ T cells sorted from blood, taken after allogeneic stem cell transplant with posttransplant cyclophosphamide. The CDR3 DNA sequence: TGTGCCAGCTCACCGAATGGAGGGACCGGGACAGGGAACGAGCAGTACTTC. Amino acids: CASSPNGGTGTGNEQYF. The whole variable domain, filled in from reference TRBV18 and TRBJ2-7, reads NAGVMQNPRHLVRRRGQEARLRCSPMKGHSHVYWYRQLPEEGLKFMVYLQKENIIDESGMPKERFSAEFPKEGPSILRIQQVVRGDSAAYFCASSPNGGTGTGNEQYFGPGTRLTVT.